Listed below are T cell receptor beta chains from one sample, sequenced in a study of blood T cell repertoires in COVID-19. Produced via immunoSEQ multiplex PCR; TCRdb's table is partial and in-frame only. The table has some 320,000 clones, roughly nine tenths seen once. The sample consisted of peripheral blood. These receptors all come from a woman aged 30 to 39 with COVID-19, enrolled during active disease. Both conserved end residues are part of each CDR3. The D gene is left open where the match is weak. Clone size is stated in some rows and not others, as once, few, many or a class when expanded.

d_gene: .; abundance: .; j_gene: TRBJ1-2; v_gene: TRBV18; CDR3aa: CASSGLQGFYGYTF; CDR3nt: TGTGCCAGCTCAGGACTTCAAGGGTTCTATGGCTACACCTTC
d_gene: .; abundance: .; j_gene: TRBJ2-3; v_gene: TRBV6-5; CDR3aa: CASSYSTRGPTDTQYF; CDR3nt: TGTGCCAGCAGTTACTCGACGCGGGGACCCACAGATACGCAGTATTTT
d_gene: TRBD1; abundance: .; j_gene: TRBJ2-5; v_gene: TRBV18; CDR3aa: CASSPKDRAVGETQYF; CDR3nt: TGTGCCAGCTCACCAAAGGACAGGGCGGTAGGAGAGACCCAGTACTTC
d_gene: .; abundance: .; j_gene: TRBJ1-5; v_gene: TRBV7-2; CDR3aa: CASSLVGGVGEPQHF; CDR3nt: TGTGCCAGCAGCTTAGTTGGGGGGGTTGGGGAGCCCCAGCATTTT
d_gene: .; abundance: .; j_gene: TRBJ2-5; v_gene: TRBV11-2; CDR3aa: CASSLGYQGGETQYF; CDR3nt: TGTGCCAGCAGCTTAGGTTACCAAGGAGGGGAGACCCAGTACTTC
d_gene: .; abundance: .; j_gene: TRBJ1-3; v_gene: TRBV9; CDR3aa: CASSVHRAPGNTIYF; CDR3nt: TGTGCCAGCAGCGTACACAGGGCCCCTGGAAACACCATATATTTT
d_gene: .; abundance: .; j_gene: TRBJ2-1; v_gene: TRBV5-6; CDR3aa: CASSSRLEGRSYNEQFF; CDR3nt: TGTGCCAGCAGCTCCCGACTAGAAGGTAGATCCTACAATGAGCAGTTCTTC
d_gene: .; abundance: .; j_gene: TRBJ1-3; v_gene: TRBV4-1; CDR3aa: CASSQARGNTIYF; CDR3nt: TGCGCCAGCAGCCAAGCCCGGGGAAACACCATATATTTT
d_gene: TRBD1; abundance: .; j_gene: TRBJ1-5; v_gene: TRBV6-6; CDR3aa: CASSRLDRGNQPQHF; CDR3nt: TGTGCCAGCAGCCGTCTCGACAGGGGCAATCAGCCCCAGCATTTT
d_gene: .; abundance: .; j_gene: TRBJ2-3; v_gene: TRBV11-2; CDR3aa: CASRIGASSTDTQYF; CDR3nt: TGTGCCAGCAGGATAGGGGCTTCTAGCACAGATACGCAGTATTTT
d_gene: TRBD1; abundance: .; j_gene: TRBJ1-1; v_gene: TRBV5-4; CDR3aa: CASSLARGRTEAFF; CDR3nt: TGTGCCAGCAGCTTGGCCAGGGGGCGAACTGAAGCTTTCTTT
d_gene: TRBD1; abundance: .; j_gene: TRBJ2-7; v_gene: TRBV28; CDR3aa: CASSLPGTGSYEQYF; CDR3nt: TGTGCCAGCAGTTTACCCGGGACAGGGTCCTACGAGCAGTACTTC
d_gene: .; abundance: .; j_gene: TRBJ2-5; v_gene: TRBV6-1; CDR3aa: CASSDVGAGKETQYF; CDR3nt: TGTGCCAGCAGTGATGTAGGGGCGGGGAAAGAGACCCAGTACTTC
d_gene: TRBD1; abundance: .; j_gene: TRBJ1-1; v_gene: TRBV24-1; CDR3aa: CATSDFRGRAFF; CDR3nt: TGTGCCACCAGTGATTTTAGGGGGCGAGCTTTCTTT
d_gene: .; abundance: .; j_gene: TRBJ1-6; v_gene: TRBV2; CDR3aa: CASSPGQSSYNSPLHF; CDR3nt: TGTGCCAGCAGCCCCGGACAGAGCTCCTATAATTCACCCCTCCACTTT
d_gene: .; abundance: .; j_gene: TRBJ2-5; v_gene: TRBV6-6; CDR3aa: CASGQETQYF; CDR3nt: TGTGCCAGCGGGCAGGAGACCCAGTACTTC
d_gene: .; abundance: once; j_gene: TRBJ1-2; v_gene: TRBV2; CDR3aa: CASSEWQANNYGYTF; CDR3nt: TGTGCCAGCAGTGAATGGCAGGCCAATAACTATGGCTACACCTTC
d_gene: .; abundance: .; j_gene: TRBJ2-1; v_gene: TRBV5-4; CDR3aa: CASSLNPRDEQFF; CDR3nt: TGTGCCAGCAGCTTGAACCCGCGGGATGAGCAGTTCTTC
d_gene: TRBD1; abundance: few; j_gene: TRBJ2-5; v_gene: TRBV4-2; CDR3aa: CASSLGQRGETQYF; CDR3nt: TGTGCCAGCAGCCTGGGACAGAGAGGAGAGACCCAGTACTTC
d_gene: TRBD1; abundance: .; j_gene: TRBJ2-7; v_gene: TRBV6-6; CDR3aa: CASSYGQGAREQYF; CDR3nt: TGTGCCAGCAGTTACGGTCAGGGGGCGCGCGAGCAGTACTTC
d_gene: TRBD1; abundance: .; j_gene: TRBJ1-2; v_gene: TRBV19; CDR3aa: CASSPGQGAHGYTF; CDR3nt: TGTGCCAGTAGTCCGGGACAGGGGGCGCATGGCTACACCTTC
d_gene: .; abundance: .; j_gene: TRBJ2-1; v_gene: TRBV3-1/TRBV3-2; CDR3aa: CASSQEHLLPSSYNEQFF; CDR3nt: TGTGCCAGCAGCCAAGAACACCTACTACCGAGCTCCTACAATGAGCAGTTCTTC
d_gene: .; abundance: .; j_gene: TRBJ1-6; v_gene: TRBV27; CDR3aa: CASWGGSYNSPLHF; CDR3nt: TGTGCCAGCTGGGGCGGCTCCTATAATTCACCCCTCCACTTT
d_gene: .; abundance: few; j_gene: TRBJ1-1; v_gene: TRBV5-1; CDR3aa: CASSEDRRATEAFF; CDR3nt: TGCGCCAGCAGTGAAGACAGGCGAGCCACTGAAGCTTTCTTT
d_gene: .; abundance: .; j_gene: TRBJ1-6; v_gene: TRBV7-9; CDR3aa: CASSFNTGSLHF; CDR3nt: TGTGCCAGCAGCTTCAATACAGGCTCCCTCCACTTT
d_gene: TRBD1; abundance: .; j_gene: TRBJ1-5; v_gene: TRBV27; CDR3aa: CASRPLSFWWQGGSNQPQHF; CDR3nt: TGTGCCAGCAGGCCCTTATCGTTTTGGTGGCAGGGGGGTAGCAATCAGCCCCAGCATTTT